This entry describes one T cell receptor (beta chain). The sample comes from a study of T cell changes during pregnancy in multiple sclerosis. The assay was immunoSEQ multiplex PCR, and TCRdb's table has in-frame clones only and misses some. The data hold approximately 90,000 clones, with approximately 89% observed a single time. V gave up 6 bases and J gave up 11 bases; unmatched junction bases: 6. The CDR3 has 13 amino acids. From germline, CDR1 is SNHLY and CDR2 FYNNEI. The starting material was peripheral blood, obtained before pregnancy. The receptor's source is a female donor with multiple sclerosis, enrolled in a pregnancy study. The gene calls are TRBV2 and TRBJ1-6; 8 bases align to TRBD1. CDR3 protein: CASRKTGEAPLHF. DNA of the CDR3: TGTGCCAGCAGAAAGACAGGGGAGGCACCCCTCCACTTT.